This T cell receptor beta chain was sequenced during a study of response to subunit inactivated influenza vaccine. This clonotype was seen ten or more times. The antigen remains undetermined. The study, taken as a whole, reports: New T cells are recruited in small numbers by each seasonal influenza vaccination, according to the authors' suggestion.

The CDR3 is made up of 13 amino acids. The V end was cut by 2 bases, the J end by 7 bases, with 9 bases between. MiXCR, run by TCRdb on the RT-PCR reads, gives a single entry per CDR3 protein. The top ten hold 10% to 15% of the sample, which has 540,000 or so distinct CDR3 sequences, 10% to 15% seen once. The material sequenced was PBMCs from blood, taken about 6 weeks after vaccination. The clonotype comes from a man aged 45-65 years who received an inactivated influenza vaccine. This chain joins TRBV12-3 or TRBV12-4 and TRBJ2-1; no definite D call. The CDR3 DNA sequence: TGTGCCAGCAGTTTAAGGCCAAATAATGAGCAGTTCTTC. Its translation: CASSLRPNNEQFF.